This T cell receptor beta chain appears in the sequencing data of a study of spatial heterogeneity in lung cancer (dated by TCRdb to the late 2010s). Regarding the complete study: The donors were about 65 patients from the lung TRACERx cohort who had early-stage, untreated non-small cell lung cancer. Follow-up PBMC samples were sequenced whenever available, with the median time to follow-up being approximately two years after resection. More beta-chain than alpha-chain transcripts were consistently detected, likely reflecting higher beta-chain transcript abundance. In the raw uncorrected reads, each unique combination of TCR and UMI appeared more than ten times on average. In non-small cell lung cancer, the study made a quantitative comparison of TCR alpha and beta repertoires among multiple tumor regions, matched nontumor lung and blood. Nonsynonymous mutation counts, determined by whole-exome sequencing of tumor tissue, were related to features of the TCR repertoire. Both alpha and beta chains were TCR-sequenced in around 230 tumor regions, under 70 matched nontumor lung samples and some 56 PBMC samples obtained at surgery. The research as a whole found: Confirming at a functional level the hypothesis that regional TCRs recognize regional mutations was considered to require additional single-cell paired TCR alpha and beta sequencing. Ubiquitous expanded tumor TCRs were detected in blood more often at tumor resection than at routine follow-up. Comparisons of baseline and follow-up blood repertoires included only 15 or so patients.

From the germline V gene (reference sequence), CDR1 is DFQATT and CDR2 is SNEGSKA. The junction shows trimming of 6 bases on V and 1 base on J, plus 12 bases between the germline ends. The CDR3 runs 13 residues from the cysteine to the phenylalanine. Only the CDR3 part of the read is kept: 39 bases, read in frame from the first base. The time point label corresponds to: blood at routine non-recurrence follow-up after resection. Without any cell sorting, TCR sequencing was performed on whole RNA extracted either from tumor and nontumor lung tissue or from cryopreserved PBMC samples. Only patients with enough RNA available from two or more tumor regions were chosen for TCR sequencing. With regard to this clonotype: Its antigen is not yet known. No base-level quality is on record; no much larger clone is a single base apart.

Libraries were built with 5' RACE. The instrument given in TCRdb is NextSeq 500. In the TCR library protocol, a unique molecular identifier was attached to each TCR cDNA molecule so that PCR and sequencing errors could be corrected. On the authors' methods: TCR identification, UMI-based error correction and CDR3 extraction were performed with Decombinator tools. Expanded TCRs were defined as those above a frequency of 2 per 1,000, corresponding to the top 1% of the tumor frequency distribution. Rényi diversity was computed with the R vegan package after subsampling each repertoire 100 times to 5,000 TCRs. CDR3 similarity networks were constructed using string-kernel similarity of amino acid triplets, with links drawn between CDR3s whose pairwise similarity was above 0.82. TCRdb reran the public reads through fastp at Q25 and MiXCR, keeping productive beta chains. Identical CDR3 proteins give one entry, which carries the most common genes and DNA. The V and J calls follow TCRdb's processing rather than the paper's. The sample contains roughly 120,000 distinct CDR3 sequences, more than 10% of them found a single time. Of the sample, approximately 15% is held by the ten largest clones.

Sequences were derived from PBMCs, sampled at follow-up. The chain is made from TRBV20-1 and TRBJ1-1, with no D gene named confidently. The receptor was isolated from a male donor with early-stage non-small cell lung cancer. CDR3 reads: CSAASNPNTEAFF. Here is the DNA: TGCAGTGCCGCTAGTAACCCGAACACTGAAGCTTTCTTT.